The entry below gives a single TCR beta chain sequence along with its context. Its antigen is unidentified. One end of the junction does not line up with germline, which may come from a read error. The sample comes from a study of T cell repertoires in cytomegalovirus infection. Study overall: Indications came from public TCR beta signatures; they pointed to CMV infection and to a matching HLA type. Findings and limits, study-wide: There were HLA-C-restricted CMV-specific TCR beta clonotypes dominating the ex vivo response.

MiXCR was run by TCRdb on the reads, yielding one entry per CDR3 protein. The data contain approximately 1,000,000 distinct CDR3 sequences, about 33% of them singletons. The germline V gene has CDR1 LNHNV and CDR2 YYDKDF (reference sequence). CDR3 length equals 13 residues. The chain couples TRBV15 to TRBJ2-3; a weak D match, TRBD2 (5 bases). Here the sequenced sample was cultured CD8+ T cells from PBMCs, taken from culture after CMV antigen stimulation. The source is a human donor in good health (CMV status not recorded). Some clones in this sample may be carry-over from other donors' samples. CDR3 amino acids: CVTSRAAGDTQYF. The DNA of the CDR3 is TGTGTCACCAGCAGAGCTGCGGGTGATACGCAGTATTTT.